The 26 T cell receptor beta chains reported below all come from one sample, sequenced in a study of tumor-infiltrating lymphocytes in primary liver carcinoma. Co-extraction yielded RNA and DNA from around 20-30 mg of unsorted bulk tissue. Reverse transcription of approximately 500 ng total RNA with a constant-region primer produced TCR beta cDNA. Amplification in three nested multiplex PCR rounds with slightly modified ARM-PCR gave rise to TCR beta libraries. In the first two PCR rounds, TRBV1-TRBV30 forward primers were paired with a C-beta reverse primer, and each round lasted about 10 cycles. TCRdb reprocessed the multiplex PCR reads via MiXCR and lists one record per CDR3 protein. Among 90,000 to 150,000 distinct CDR3 sequences listed, approximately 71% were seen once. The sequenced sample consisted of tumor-adjacent normal liver tissue. These receptors all come from a woman aged 55-70 years with primary liver carcinoma and hepatitis B virus infection.

As regards this clonotype: The junction shows a germline mismatch at one end, possibly a read error. The V gene is TRBV28, the J gene TRBJ2-7; D is undetermined. Germline V gene sequence: CDR1 MDHEN, CDR2 SYDVKM. This CDR3 region has 15 residues. The CDR3 sequence: CVSSFKGFGTYEQYF. CDR3 nucleotides: TGTGTCAGCAGTTTCAAGGGTTTTGGAACCTACGAGCAGTACTTC.

Only one count was recorded for this clonotype. V usage is TRBV29-1 and J usage is TRBJ2-7; TRBD2 agrees at 8 bases. V shed 4 bases and J 7 bases; nucleotides not matched to a gene: 12. This CDR3 contains 14 residues. Germline assignment: CDR1 SQVTM and CDR2 ANQGSEA. The CDR3 DNA is TGCAGCGTTGCCCGACTAGCGAGAGAAGGGGAGCAGTACTTC. Translated, it gives CSVARLAREGEQYF.

In this sample, this clonotype turned up many times. The chain uses TRBV29-1 and TRBJ1-2; 7 bases agree with TRBD1. V shed 6 bases and J 5 bases; nucleotides not matched to a gene: 12. The CDR3 extends over 14 amino acids. The germline gives CDR1 SQVTM, CDR2 ANQGSEA. CDR3 bases: TGCAGCGTCGCCCCATGGGACAGCGAGTATGGCTACACCTTC. Protein product: CSVAPWDSEYGYTF. Variable domain in full (rest from reference TRBV29-1 and TRBJ1-2): SAVISQKPSRDICQRGTSLTIQCQVDSQVTMMFWYRQQPGQSLTLIATANQGSEATYESGFVIDKFPISRPNLTFSTLTVSNMSPEDSSIYLCSVAPWDSEYGYTFGSGTRLTVV.

This clonotype was seen at least ten times. J is TRBJ2-3 and V is TRBV12-3 or TRBV12-4, with 15 positions matching TRBD2. This CDR3 is 15 amino acids long. With V trimmed by 5 bases and J by 13 bases, 10 bases remained unmatched. The CDR3 reads CASSLRTSGGESEYF. CDR3 bases: TGTGCCAGCAGTCTTCGGACTAGCGGGGGGGAATCGGAGTATTTT.

This clonotype has more than one count but fewer than ten. An end of the junction differs from the germline gene, which may be a read error. This rearrangement joins TRBV5-4 to TRBJ2-1, with 10 bases identical to TRBD2. Germline lookup yields CDR1 SGHNT and CDR2 YYREEE (reference sequence). This CDR3 is built from 13 residues. As DNA, the CDR3 is TGTGTCAGCAGCAGGCTAGCGGGAGAGGGGCAGTTCTTC. It yields the protein CVSSRLAGEGQFF.

A word on this clonotype: The CDR3 end shows no conserved phenylalanine or tryptophan, and so a read error is likely. The V and J genes are TRBV4-1 and TRBJ2-3; 8 bases are a match to TRBD2. The germline V gene encodes CDR1 MGHRA and CDR2 YSYEKL. The CDR3 is made up of 19 amino acids. For the CDR3, the DNA is TGCGTCAGCAGCCAGCCCCCCTTAGCGTCGGAGCGGGAGACAGATACGCAGTATTGT. This translates into CVSSQPPLASERETDTQYC.

The chain joins TRBV20-1 to TRBJ2-5; D is possibly TRBD2 (6 bases). Trimming took 4 bases from V and 1 from J, leaving 19 bases between them. This CDR3 contains 16 residues. The germline gives CDR1 DFQATT, CDR2 SNEGSKA (reference sequence). CDR3 sequence (DNA): TGCAGTGCTAACCTTCAGAGACTAGGGGCCCAAGAGACCCAGTACTTC. It specifies CSANLQRLGAQETQYF.

A single count supports this clonotype. The CDR3 does not close with the conserved phenylalanine or tryptophan, likely indicating a read error. The V and J genes are TRBV6-5 and TRBJ2-3; TRBD2 matches at 12 bases. Germline V gene data show CDR1 as MNHEY and CDR2 as SVGAGI. This CDR3 has 14 amino acids. Unmatched junction bases numbered 9, after V lost 11 bases and J lost 6 bases. This chain's CDR3 is CAPGASGRADTQYY. The CDR3 bases are TGTGCCCCGGGGGCTAGCGGGAGGGCGGATACGCAGTATTAT.

This clonotype was recorded only once. A read error may produce the germline difference seen at one junction end. CDR3 amino acids: CDSSSLRSGIGEPFF. CDR3 DNA sequence: TGTGACAGCAGCTCGCTACGGTCAGGCATCGGGGAGCCGTTCTTT. The chain carries TRBV11-2 and TRBJ2-2, with TRBD2 as a possible D gene (5 bases). Germline V lookup: CDR1 SGHAT, CDR2 FQNNGV. There are 15 residues in the CDR3.

About this clonotype: The CDR3 carries no conserved terminal phenylalanine or tryptophan, so it likely arises from a read error. This chain joins TRBV29-1 and TRBJ1-1; possibly TRBD1 for D (6 bases). Germline V CDR1 and CDR2: SQVTM, ANQGSEA. V was trimmed by 4 bases and J by 8 bases, leaving 17 bases between them. This CDR3 contains 13 residues. The CDR3 coding sequence is TGCAGCGTTGTTGAGACAGGTAAAAAAGAAGCTTTCATT. Encoded protein: CSVVETGKKEAFI.

This clonotype has ten or more counts. The genes are TRBV5-5 and TRBJ2-3; 9 bases are a match to TRBD2. The germline CDR1 and CDR2 sequences are SGHKS and YYEKEE (reference sequence). The CDR3 spans 15 residues. J lost 3 bases, V lost 0 bases, and 2 bases had no gene match. This CDR3 reads CASSLDAGGTDTQYF. The CDR3 nucleotides read TGTGCCAGCAGCTTGGATGCGGGAGGGACAGATACGCAGTATTTT.

Details on this clonotype: Given a much more abundant clone one base away, this may be a read error. Here the CDR3 reads CTWNGRPNQPQHF. CDR3 bases: TGTACCTGGAACGGGAGACCGAATCAGCCCCAGCATTTT. The J gene is TRBJ1-5, the V gene TRBV30; no clear D gene. The CDR3 has 13 residues. From germline, CDR1 is GTSNPN and CDR2 SVGIG (reference sequence).

As for this clonotype: This may be a read error, as it is one base from a much larger clone. The chain joins TRBV7-8 to TRBJ1-1; 7 bases are shared with TRBD1. Trimming took 5 bases from V and 4 from J; bases not matched to a gene: 7. The CDR3 has 14 amino acids. CDR1 is SGHVS and CDR2 is FQNEAQ in the germline V gene. The chain's CDR3 is CASSLRDSSTEAFF. CDR3 DNA sequence: TGTGCCAGCAGCCTTCGGGACAGCAGCACTGAAGCTTTCTTT.

This clonotype was found once. The CDR3 does not close with the conserved phenylalanine or tryptophan, likely indicating a read error. V usage is TRBV29-1 and J usage is TRBJ2-1, with 10 bases that match TRBD1. Germline CDR1 is SQVTM and CDR2 is ANQGSEA. The ends lost 8 bases at V and 2 bases at J; junction bases unmatched: 6. CDR3 length: 14 residues. CDR3 sequence: CSSRTGGPYNEQFS. CDR3 nucleotide sequence: TGCAGCTCGAGGACAGGGGGACCCTACAATGAGCAGTTCTCC.

With regard to this clonotype: This clone may be a read error of a much larger clone one base away. The V gene is TRBV5-6, the J gene TRBJ1-5; TRBD1 might be the D (5 bases). Germline V lookup: CDR1 SGHDT, CDR2 YYEEEE. The CDR3 runs to 14 residues. V was trimmed by 0 bases and J by 6 bases, leaving 10 bases between them. In nucleotides, the CDR3 is TGTGCCAGCAGCTTGGCCGGCGGGGCTCAGCCCCAGCATTTT. This gives the protein CASSLAGGAQPQHF.

A remark on this clonotype: A read error is likely, as this CDR3 ends without the conserved phenylalanine or tryptophan. The V gene is TRBV11-2, the J gene TRBJ1-1, with TRBD1 matching 7 bases. This CDR3 spans 13 amino acids. CDR1 is SGHAT and CDR2 is FQNNGV in the germline V gene. CDR3 coding DNA: TGTGTCACCAGCTTAGAGTCAGGGGGTGAAGCTTTCTTA. Residues: CVTSLESGGEAFL.

Remarks on this clonotype: With a much larger clone just one base away, this may be a read error. The V call is TRBV5-1, the J call TRBJ1-2, with D unresolved. Germline V gene sequence: CDR1 SGHRS, CDR2 YFSETQ. Trimming left V 5 bases short and J 6 bases short, with 14 bases between. There are 13 residues in the CDR3. The CDR3 DNA reads TGCGCCAGCAGTCTGAGGGTCTCTGATGGCTACACCTTC. Its protein product is CASSLRVSDGYTF.

Concerning this clonotype: A single base separates this from a much larger clone, so it may be a read error. The J gene is TRBJ2-7, the V gene TRBV28, with 10 bases fitting TRBD1. Germline V gene lookup returns CDR1 MDHEN and CDR2 SYDVKM. V lost 8 bases, J lost 4 bases, and 11 bases stayed unmatched. The CDR3 runs 15 residues. The CDR3 is CASRYGDRGEYEQYF. CDR3 DNA sequence: TGTGCCAGCCGTTATGGGGACAGGGGAGAGTACGAGCAGTACTTC.

Of note for this clonotype: At one of its ends the junction is not consistent with the germline gene, which may arise from a read error. The chain carries TRBV10-3 and TRBJ2-3; D remains ambiguous. CDR1 ENHRY and CDR2 SYGVKD come from the germline V gene. The CDR3 extends over 16 amino acids. Written as DNA, the CDR3 is TGTGCCATCAGTAAGTCGACTTGGTGGACCACAGATACGCAGTATTTT. Translation gives CAISKSTWWTTDTQYF.

Note on this clonotype: At one of its ends the junction is not consistent with the germline gene, which may arise from a read error. The chain carries TRBV6-1 and TRBJ1-4; D unclear. The CDR3 runs 12 residues. Germline values: CDR1 MNHNS, CDR2 SASEGT. The CDR3: CASTDAAEKLSF. As DNA, the CDR3 is TGTGCCAGCACCGACGCGGCGGAAAAACTATCTTTT.

Remarks on this clonotype: The junction departs from the called germline gene at one end, perhaps through a read error. J is TRBJ2-1 and V is TRBV11-2; D possibly corresponds to TRBD2 (5 bases). The length of the CDR3 is 18 residues. The germline gives CDR1 SGHAT, CDR2 FQNNGV. The CDR3 sequence: CATSLGGPGWSSYNEQFF. Written as DNA, the CDR3 is TGTGCCACCAGCTTAGGCGGGCCAGGATGGAGCTCCTACAATGAGCAGTTCTTC.

The table lists this clonotype with many counts. DNA of the CDR3: TGCGCCAGCAGCTTGGGGGACAGGGCACAACCTAGCACAGATACGCAGTATTTT. It yields the protein CASSLGDRAQPSTDTQYF. V is TRBV5-1 and J is TRBJ2-3, with 9 bases lining up with TRBD1. Germline CDR1 reads SGHRS; CDR2 reads YFSETQ. Germline trimming cut 0 bases from V and 0 bases from J; bases unmatched to any gene: 8. The CDR3 consists of 18 residues.

With regard to this clonotype: The junction shows a germline mismatch at one end, possibly a read error. The chain is built from TRBV29-1 and TRBJ2-2; the D gene is possibly TRBD2 (5 bases). Looked up from germline, CDR1 is SQVTM and CDR2 is ANQGSEA. The length of the CDR3 is 13 residues. CDR3 in DNA: TGCAGCTCCCGGATAGAGAGCACCGGGGAACTGTTTTTT. Translated: CSSRIESTGELFF.

At least ten counts were recorded for this clonotype. The chain links TRBV14 to TRBJ1-6; D gene unclear. Germline V gives CDR1 SGHDN, CDR2 FVKESK. The CDR3 is made up of 12 amino acids. Trimming took off 5 bases at V and 7 bases at J, with 6 bases between the two ends. CDR3 in DNA: TGTGCCAGCAGCTTTCAGAATTCACCCCTCCACTTT. Protein product: CASSFQNSPLHF.

Only a few counts were recorded for this clonotype. One junction end disagrees with the germline gene, perhaps due to a read error. The chain uses TRBV5-1 and TRBJ2-6; either TRBD1 or TRBD2 may fit D (5 bases each). Germline CDR1 and CDR2: SGHRS and YFSETQ. The CDR3 has 16 amino acids. DNA for the CDR3: TGCGCCAGTAGCTTGGGGGACGGGGCTGGGGCCAACGTCCTGACTTTC. Encoded protein: CASSLGDGAGANVLTF.

This clonotype has only one observation. A much larger clone differs by one base, so this may be a read error. The chain joins TRBV7-9 to TRBJ1-1; unclear D gene. The CDR3 covers 13 residues. CDR1 is SEHNR and CDR2 is FQNEAQ in the germline V gene (reference sequence). The V end lost 6 bases, the J end lost 3 bases, and 11 bases lay between the germline ends. The CDR3 DNA reads as TGTGCCAGCAGACGCGAATGGGACACTGAAGCTTTCTTT. It is translated as CASRREWDTEAFF.